Given below is one TCR beta chain in context. What it binds is unknown. These data belong to a study of glioma-infiltrating T cells after dendritic cell vaccination. Looking at the study overall: Between about 2003 and 2013, patients got autologous tumor lysate-pulsed dendritic cell vaccines. The study's findings and limits: Higher pretreatment TIL content predicted longer progression-free time and survival.

Primers: 60 V beta forward and 13 J beta reverse. Measured with immunoSEQ multiplex PCR; TCRdb has only the in-frame clones, and not every one. The table shows 50,000 to 80,000 clones, with 80% to 85% occurring only once. All glioblastoma patients lacked an isocitrate dehydrogenase mutation. The CDR3 spans 16 residues. Between the trimmed V and J ends, which lost 0 bases and 2 bases, there was a span of 10 bases. CDR1 and CDR2 from the germline V gene are SGHTA and FQGNSA. The sequence was collected from a human donor with glioblastoma. Specimen: blood, collected before dendritic cell vaccination. The rearrangement uses TRBV7-2 and TRBJ2-2, with D possibly matching TRBD2 (7 bases). DNA for the CDR3: TGTGCCAGCAGCTTAGCGGGGGGGCATAACACCGGGGAGCTGTTTTTT. Translating it yields CASSLAGGHNTGELFF.